This T cell receptor (beta chain) was sequenced for a study of regulatory T cells in long-lasting Graves disease. Indicated time point: newly diagnosed GD, antithyroid drugs for less than 3 months. There was RNA extracted from PBMCs, and the TCR library was made from it. Germline V gene sequence: CDR1 SEHNR, CDR2 FQNEAQ (reference sequence). The CDR3 loop spans 16 amino acids. Between the trimmed V and J ends, which lost 11 bases and 4 bases, there was a span of 26 bases. In its sample, this clonotype was seen many times. According to the study, TCR beta libraries were built with iRepertoire HTBI primers and CDR3-region Arm-PCR. One entry per CDR3 protein, called by TCRdb with MiXCR from the multiplex PCR reads. This sample carries around 400,000 distinct CDR3 sequences, over 9.5% of them seen once, and the ten largest clones take approximately 19%. A further study also used this sample, focusing on T cells in Graves' hyperthyroidism and ophthalmopathy. That work adds: Graves' hyperthyroidism was deemed stable absent ophthalmopathy progression within 18 months. Blood shared most expanded thyroid clonotypes above 0.001.

The receptor was isolated from a woman aged 18-30 years with Graves disease. This material consisted of peripheral blood mononuclear cells (PBMCs), taken at new diagnosis, from a patient treated with antithyroid drugs. The chain joins TRBV7-9 to TRBJ1-1; a possible D gene is TRBD1 (5 bases). CDR3 nucleotide sequence: TGTGCCGGAACGTCGTGGGGGGAGGGAGGGAGCACTGAAGCTTTCTTT. It yields the protein CAGTSWGEGGSTEAFF. The variable domain in full, completed from reference TRBV7-9 and TRBJ1-1, reads DTGVSQNPRHKITKRGQNVTFRCDPISEHNRLYWYRQTLGQGPEFLTYFQNEAQLEKSRLLSDRFSAERPKGSFSTLEIQRTEQGDSAMYLCAGTSWGEGGSTEAFFGQGTRLTVV.